This T cell receptor (beta chain) was recorded in a study of blood T cells in healthy people across ages. The germline gives CDR1 ENHRY, CDR2 SYGVKD. V gave up 3 bases and J gave up 7 bases; unmatched junction bases: 5. This CDR3 is 14 amino acids long. Combining a sample-barcoded 5' primer with a J-beta primer mix, a second PCR ran for about 7 to 11 cycles. Each CDR3 protein is one row after TCRdb ran MiXCR on the 5' RACE reads. This table has around 1,500,000 distinct CDR3 sequences, roughly 40% appearing once. The source material was blood. The sequence was collected from a woman between 18 and 30 years old in good health. This rearrangement joins TRBV10-3 to TRBJ2-2; 7 bases are a match to TRBD1. CDR3: CAISDDRVDGELFF. The CDR3 coding sequence is TGTGCCATCAGTGACGACAGGGTTGACGGGGAGCTGTTTTTT.